Detailed here is one TCR beta chain. What it recognizes is unknown. The data were taken from a study of T cell responses to AZD1222 COVID-19 vaccine. General study results and limits: Compared with day 0, the breadth and depth of the Spike-specific TCR repertoire rose significantly after two doses of AZD1222. Samples come after the peak T cell response, not at day 14. Only a handful of AZD1222 recipients, several in all, had baseline seropositivity.

Produced via immunoSEQ multiplex PCR; TCRdb's table is partial and in-frame only. The table lists over 100,000 clones, 80% to 90% of them singletons, with around 4% in the top ten. Germline V gene lookup returns CDR1 ENHRY and CDR2 SYGVKD. This CDR3 comprises 15 residues. J lost 4 bases, V lost 2 bases, and 4 bases had no gene match. The sample consisted of peripheral blood, taken 28 days after the second AZD1222 dose. The J gene is TRBJ2-5, the V gene TRBV10-3, with 10 bases that match TRBD2. The TCR was taken from an adult who received the AZD1222 COVID-19 vaccine. The CDR3 spells CAISEGLAAAETQYF. The CDR3 DNA reads TGTGCCATCAGTGAGGGACTAGCGGCTGCAGAGACCCAGTACTTC.